The TCR beta chain under discussion was sequenced for a study of OX40 agonist ivuxolimab in advanced cancers. Study in general: Patients took ivuxolimab, an agonistic anti-OX40 (CD134) antibody.

Looked up from germline, CDR1 is SNHLY and CDR2 is FYNNEI. V was clipped by 7 bases and J by 5 bases; unmatched bases: 5. The length of the CDR3 is 13 residues. The protocol was immunoSEQ multiplex PCR, while the TCRdb copy is restricted to in-frame clones and leaves out a portion. The sample yields around 46,000 clones, roughly four fifths seen once. This chain links TRBV2 with TRBJ2-1, with 7 bases identical to TRBD1. This TCR derives from an adult with an advanced solid tumor such as melanoma, head and neck, liver or kidney cancer. The source was CD4+ or CD8+ T cells sorted from blood, collected in a trial of the OX40 agonist ivuxolimab. Here the CDR3 DNA reads TGTGCCAGCAACAAGGGACAGAACAATGAGCAGTTCTTC. This encodes CASNKGQNNEQFF.